Shown below are 17 T cell receptor beta chains from a single sample sequenced in a study of T cells in Graves' hyperthyroidism and ophthalmopathy. Using RNA transcripts as the source, TCR beta CDR3 regions were amplified. HTBI primers were the set used in a first-round RT-PCR of the TCR CDR3. TCRdb independently ran MiXCR on the multiplex PCR reads; one entry per CDR3 protein. The sample records 410,000 or so distinct CDR3 sequences, over 12% being singletons. Material: blood. Receptors were obtained from a man aged 18-30 years with Graves' ophthalmopathy.

This clonotype was detected ten times or more. This rearrangement joins TRBV6-2 or TRBV6-3 to TRBJ2-1; weak D call: TRBD1 (6 bases). The CDR3 is 12 residues long. Looked up from germline, CDR1 is MNHEY and CDR2 is SVGEGT. V was cut by 8 bases and J by 4 bases, with 9 bases left in between. CDR3 protein: CASGQGYNEQFF. CDR3 nucleotides: TGTGCCAGCGGTCAGGGGTACAATGAGCAGTTCTTC.

The chain uses TRBV2 and TRBJ2-2; D is possibly TRBD1 (5 bases). V was trimmed by 4 bases and J by 8 bases, leaving 14 bases between them. This CDR3 is built from 14 residues. Germline loops: CDR1 SNHLY, CDR2 FYNNEI. CDR3 bases: TGTGCCAGCAGTGCAGGGTCTCACCCTGGGGAGCTGTTTTTT. Protein sequence: CASSAGSHPGELFF.

The chain is built from TRBV20-1 and TRBJ2-5; 12 bases are shared with TRBD2. Germline-derived CDR1 and CDR2 are DFQATT and SNEGSKA (reference sequence). Trimming removed 3 bases from V and 5 bases from J; junction bases left unmatched: 10. The CDR3 covers 16 residues. The CDR3 DNA is TGCAGTGCTAGGCCTCTAGCGGGAGGGTCTTCGGAGACCCAGTACTTC. This translates into CSARPLAGGSSETQYF.

This clonotype was detected only a few times. The rearrangement joins TRBV5-1 to TRBJ2-7, with D perhaps given as TRBD1 or TRBD2 (5 bases each). The CDR3 loop spans 15 amino acids. Germline CDR1 SGHRS, CDR2 YFSETQ. V shed 0 bases and J shed 4 bases, with 14 bases lying between them. The CDR3: CASSLAGGSGYEQYF. CDR3 DNA sequence: TGCGCCAGCAGCTTGGCTGGGGGAAGTGGGTACGAGCAGTACTTC.

This clonotype was observed a handful of times. The rearrangement uses TRBV6-2 or TRBV6-3 and TRBJ1-5, with D possibly matching TRBD1 (6 bases). Trimming pared 0 bases from V and 3 bases from J, leaving 15 bases between. Germline values: CDR1 MNHEY, CDR2 SVGEGT. The CDR3 length is 17 residues. The CDR3 bases are TGTGCCAGCAGTTACTCGACGAAGGGGGGGCTCAATCAGCCCCAGCATTTT. Protein product: CASSYSTKGGLNQPQHF.

This clonotype was counted ten times or more. The V gene is TRBV7-9, the J gene TRBJ2-1; TRBD1 matches at 10 bases. V shed 3 bases and J 5 bases; nucleotides not matched to a gene: 4. This CDR3 contains 15 residues. The germline CDR1 and CDR2 sequences are SEHNR and FQNEAQ (reference sequence). The CDR3, as DNA: TGTGCCAGCAGCTTCCAGGGACAGGGGAACAATGAGCAGTTCTTC. Its protein product is CASSFQGQGNNEQFF.

This clonotype showed up just a few times. The rearrangement joins TRBV7-2 to TRBJ1-3, with D unclear. The V gene lost 6 bases and the J gene lost 0 bases, with 9 bases spanning the gap. The germline CDR1 and CDR2 sequences are SGHTA and FQGNSA. The CDR3 length is 14 residues. The chain's CDR3 is CASSPHSSGNTIYF. CDR3 DNA: TGTGCCAGCAGTCCACATAGCTCTGGAAACACCATATATTTT.

The chain links TRBV3-1 to TRBJ2-3; D tentatively reads TRBD1 or TRBD2 (5 bases each). The CDR3 length is 16 residues. CDR1 is LGHDT and CDR2 is YNNKEL in the germline V gene (reference sequence). Trimming removed 4 bases at V and 5 bases at J, with 19 bases between. DNA for the CDR3: TGTGCCAGCAGCCCCGCCGGGACGTCGAGTCGAGATACGCAGTATTTT. It specifies CASSPAGTSSRDTQYF.

This clonotype turned up a few times. The V call is TRBV19, the J call TRBJ2-7; D is undetermined. The length of the CDR3 is 13 residues. Germline-derived CDR1 and CDR2 are LNHDA and SQIVND (reference sequence). Trimming shortened V by 2 bases and J by 7 bases, and 12 bases separated the two germline ends. CDR3 amino acids: CASSIKPGKEQYF. The CDR3 DNA reads as TGTGCCAGTAGTATAAAACCAGGTAAAGAGCAGTACTTC.

This clonotype was observed many times. The chain has TRBV7-8 and TRBJ2-7; D not resolved. V lost 1 base and J 6 bases, leaving 7 bases between the germline ends. This CDR3 contains 12 residues. CDR1 and CDR2 (germline): SGHVS, FQNEAQ. CDR3 loop: CASSLGTPEQYF. The CDR3 DNA follows: TGTGCCAGCAGCTTAGGTACCCCCGAGCAGTACTTC.

The J gene is TRBJ2-2, the V gene TRBV20-1; D possibly corresponds to TRBD2 (6 bases). Between the trimmed V and J ends, which lost 0 bases and 0 bases, there was a span of 11 bases. CDR3 size: 16 residues. The germline V gene has CDR1 DFQATT and CDR2 SNEGSKA (reference sequence). CDR3 sequence (DNA): TGCAGTGCTAGAGATCATGTAGCGGCGAACACCGGGGAGCTGTTTTTT. Its translation is CSARDHVAANTGELFF.

CDR3 sequence: CASSVSGLQYNEQFF. The CDR3 DNA is TGTGCCAGTAGTGTGTCCGGACTACAGTACAATGAGCAGTTCTTC. The genes are TRBV19 and TRBJ2-1; possible D gene TRBD2, 6 bases. Germline V gene lookup returns CDR1 LNHDA and CDR2 SQIVND (reference sequence). The CDR3 is 15 residues long. Trimming took 5 bases from V and 4 from J, leaving 15 bases between them.

This clonotype was seen a few times. The CDR3 region has the DNA TGTGCCTGGAGTGAGGGACAGGGTAACACCGGGGAGCTGTTTTTT. Translating gives CAWSEGQGNTGELFF. The chain uses TRBV30 and TRBJ2-2; 9 bases are shared with TRBD1. Germline CDR1 is GTSNPN and CDR2 is SVGIG (reference sequence). The V gene end was trimmed by 1 base and the J gene end by 2 bases; junction bases not matched to a gene: 2. The CDR3 is 15 residues long. The entire variable domain, with the rest obtained from reference TRBV30 and TRBJ2-2, is as follows: SQTIHQWPATLVQPVGSPLSLECTVEGTSNPNLYWYRQAAGRGLQLLFYSVGIGQISSEVPQNLSASRPQDRQFILSSKKLLLSDSGFYLCAWSEGQGNTGELFFGEGSRLTVL.

This clonotype was counted only a few times. V gene TRBV4-2 combines with J gene TRBJ2-1, with 9 positions matching TRBD2. The CDR3 is 17 residues long. Per the germline V gene, CDR1 is LGHNA and CDR2 is YNFKEQ. Trimming at V came to 4 bases and at J to 6 bases, leaving 13 bases not matched to a gene. CDR3 sequence reads: CASSLPMGGTSTNEQFF. As DNA, the CDR3 is TGTGCCAGCAGCCTCCCGATGGGCGGGACTAGCACCAATGAGCAGTTCTTC.

A remark on this clonotype: A much more abundant neighbour one base away suggests this may be a read error. The chain carries TRBV9 and TRBJ2-2; TRBD2 matches 9 bases. The CDR3 runs to 15 residues. V was clipped by 2 bases and J by 3 bases; unmatched bases: 2. Germline V gene sequence: CDR1 SGDLS, CDR2 YYNGEE. Here the CDR3 reads CASSVSGGYTGELFF. Written as DNA, the CDR3 is TGTGCCAGCAGCGTTAGCGGGGGATACACCGGGGAGCTGTTTTTT.

This clonotype was recorded many times. The chain employs TRBV10-3 and TRBJ1-5; D not certain. Germline V CDR1 and CDR2: ENHRY, SYGVKD. V shed 5 bases and J shed 0 bases, with 14 bases lying between them. This CDR3 is 16 amino acids long. CDR3 in DNA: TGTGCCATCAGTCCGACCCGACGGGATAGCAATCAGCCCCAGCATTTT. Its translation is CAISPTRRDSNQPQHF.

There are many counts of this clonotype. This chain links TRBV12-5 with TRBJ1-5, with TRBD1 as a possible D gene (5 bases). This CDR3 is 15 amino acids long. Germline CDR1 is LGHNT and CDR2 is FRNRAP. Trimming stripped 5 bases from V and 0 bases from J, with 11 bases between. CDR3 DNA sequence: TGTGCTAGTGGTATGGGGGACTATAGCAATCAGCCCCAGCATTTT. It yields the protein CASGMGDYSNQPQHF. The complete variable domain, with remaining parts taken from reference TRBV12-5 and TRBJ1-5, reads DARVTQTPRHKVTEMGQEVTMRCQPILGHNTVFWYRQTMMQGLELLAYFRNRAPLDDSGMPKDRFSAEMPDATLATLKIQPSEPRDSAVYFCASGMGDYSNQPQHFGDGTRLSIL.